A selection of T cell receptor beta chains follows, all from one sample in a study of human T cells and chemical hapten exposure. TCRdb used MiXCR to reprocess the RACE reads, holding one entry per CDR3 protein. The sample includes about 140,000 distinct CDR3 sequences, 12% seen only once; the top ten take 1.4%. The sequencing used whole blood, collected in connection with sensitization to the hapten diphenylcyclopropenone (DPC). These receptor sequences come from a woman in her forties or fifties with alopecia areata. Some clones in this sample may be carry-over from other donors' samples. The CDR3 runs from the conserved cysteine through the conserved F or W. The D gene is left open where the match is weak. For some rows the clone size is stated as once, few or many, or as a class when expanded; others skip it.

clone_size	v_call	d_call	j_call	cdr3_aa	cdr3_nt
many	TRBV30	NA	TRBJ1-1	CAWAMGTEAFF	TGTGCCTGGGCCATGGGGACTGAAGCTTTCTTT
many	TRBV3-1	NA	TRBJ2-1	CASSRNSGRGNEQFF	TGTGCCAGCAGCCGAAATAGCGGCCGAGGCAATGAGCAGTTCTTC
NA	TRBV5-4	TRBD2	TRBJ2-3	CASSSGGRLSDTQYF	TGTGCCAGCAGCTCTGGCGGGAGATTGAGTGATACGCAGTATTTT
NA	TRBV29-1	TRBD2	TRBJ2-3	CSVGLAGVTDTQYF	TGCAGCGTCGGACTAGCGGGGGTCACAGATACGCAGTATTTT
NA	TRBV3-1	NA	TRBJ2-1	CASSFRGTGNEQFF	TGTGCCAGCAGCTTCCGAGGTACGGGTAATGAGCAGTTCTTC
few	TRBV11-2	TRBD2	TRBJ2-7	CASSSPVGTSPYEQYF	TGTGCCAGCAGCTCCCCTGTTGGGACTAGTCCTTACGAGCAGTACTTC
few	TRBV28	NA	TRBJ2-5	CASSLPLSATQYF	TGTGCCAGCAGTTTACCCTTGAGCGCGACCCAGTACTTC
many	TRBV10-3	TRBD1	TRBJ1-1	CAISDRDGTEAFF	TGTGCCATCTCAGACAGGGATGGGACTGAAGCTTTCTTT
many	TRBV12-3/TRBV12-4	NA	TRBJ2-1	CASSSFYEQFF	TGTGCCAGCAGTTCCTTTTATGAGCAGTTCTTC
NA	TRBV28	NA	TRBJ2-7	CASSGPHSYEQYF	TGTGCCTCTTCGGGACCGCACTCCTACGAGCAGTACTTC
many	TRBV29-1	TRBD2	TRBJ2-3	CSVSHSGGLTDTQYF	TGCAGCGTTAGTCATAGCGGGGGACTCACAGATACGCAGTATTTT
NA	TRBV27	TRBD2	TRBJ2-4	CASTPRSGVNIQYF	TGTGCCAGCACCCCCCGAAGCGGGGTAAACATTCAGTACTTC
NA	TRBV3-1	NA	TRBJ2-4	CASSGNSKNIQYF	TGTGCCAGCAGCGGGAACTCCAAAAACATTCAGTACTTC